This T cell receptor (beta chain) emerged from a study of beta chain features in type 1 diabetes. Germline V gene lookup returns CDR1 KGHSH and CDR2 LQKENI. V gave up 2 bases and J gave up 6 bases, with 17 bases separating them. This CDR3 is built from 15 residues. The sequenced template was cDNA made from the entire isolated RNA. TCRdb keeps only in-frame clones here, not all; method: immunoSEQ multiplex PCR. This table holds about 450,000 clones, 9.5% to 12% found once. This receptor was obtained from a woman aged 18-29 years in good health. This chain joins TRBV18 and TRBJ2-7; weak D call: TRBD2 (6 bases). Sequenced material: naive CD4+ T cells from blood. The CDR3 DNA follows: TGTGCCAGCTCACCAGTAGGGACCACCGGGGGCGAGCAGTACTTC. This sequence encodes CASSPVGTTGGEQYF.